Below, 4 T cell receptor beta chains from the same sample are listed, as sequenced in a study of shared clonotypes between healthy human individuals. TCRdb keeps only in-frame clones here, not all; method: immunoSEQ multiplex PCR. The sample lists 2 million to 2.5 million clones, about 92% occurring once. Sequencing was performed on naive CD4+ T cells from PBMCs. Subset indicated: CD45RA+ positively selected. All receptors derive from a man between 18 and 35 years old in good health. Some clones in this sample may be carry-over from other donors' samples.

The chain links TRBV6-5 to TRBJ1-1; 8 bases are shared with TRBD1. J lost 1 base, V lost 5 bases, and 6 bases had no gene match. Germline-derived CDR1 and CDR2 are MNHEY and SVGAGI. The CDR3 loop spans 15 amino acids. The CDR3, as DNA: TGTGCCAGCAGTCCGCGGACAGGGAGGAACACTGAAGCTTTCTTT. Encoded protein: CASSPRTGRNTEAFF.

The gene calls are TRBV5-1 and TRBJ2-4; 11 bases fit TRBD2. The CDR3 contains 18 residues. V lost 4 bases, J lost 3 bases, and 12 bases stayed unmatched. Germline-derived CDR1 and CDR2 are SGHRS and YFSETQ. The CDR3 coding sequence is TGCGCCAGCAGCCCGGGACTAGCGGACTCGAGGGGCAAAAACATTCAGTACTTC. Translation gives CASSPGLADSRGKNIQYF.

This clone occurred once. V and J are TRBV9 and TRBJ2-2, with 12 bases aligning to TRBD2. After removal of 3 bases from V and 7 bases from J, the junction contained 4 bases not matched to a gene. The CDR3 loop spans 15 amino acids. Germline V gives CDR1 SGDLS, CDR2 YYNGEE. The CDR3 region is CASSALAGGLGELFF. CDR3 DNA sequence: TGTGCCAGCAGCGCACTAGCGGGAGGACTCGGGGAGCTGTTTTTT.

A note on this clone: The same CDR3 also results from other DNA sequences found in this sample. The rearrangement links TRBV18 to TRBJ1-4, with TRBD1 as a possible D gene (5 bases). V was clipped by 3 bases and J by 4 bases, with 6 bases between them. Germline loops: CDR1 KGHSH, CDR2 LQKENI. The CDR3 consists of 13 residues. The CDR3: CASSPGGNEKLFF. CDR3 bases: TGTGCCAGCTCACCTGGGGGTAATGAAAAACTGTTTTTT.